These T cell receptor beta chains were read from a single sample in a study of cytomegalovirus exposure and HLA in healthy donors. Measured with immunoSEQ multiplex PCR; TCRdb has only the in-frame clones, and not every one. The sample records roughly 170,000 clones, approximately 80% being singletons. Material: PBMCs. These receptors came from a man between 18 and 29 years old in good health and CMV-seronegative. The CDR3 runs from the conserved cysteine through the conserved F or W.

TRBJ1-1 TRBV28 CASSLPDRGKLNTEAFF
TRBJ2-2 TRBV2 CASSLDRTAALNTGELFF
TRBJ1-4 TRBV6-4 CASSLGQANEKLFF
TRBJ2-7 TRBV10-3 CAISAPLAEVSYEQYF
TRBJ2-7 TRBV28 CASSLGPIYEQYF
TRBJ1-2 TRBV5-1 CASSPRTGYGYTF
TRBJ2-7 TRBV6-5 CASSPAGRYEQYF
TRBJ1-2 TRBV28 CASSSGTVGYTF
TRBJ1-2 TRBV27 CASSSGGSGYTF
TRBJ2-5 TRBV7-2 CASSLQGSGETQYF
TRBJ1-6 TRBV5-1 CASSERTGESSPLHF
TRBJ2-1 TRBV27 CASSFGRGNEQFF
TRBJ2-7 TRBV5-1 CASSPLGVSYEQYF
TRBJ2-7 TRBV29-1 CSVEFRVQQYF
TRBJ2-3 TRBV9 CASSGLAGRGTTTDTQYF
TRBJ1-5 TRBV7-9 CASSMDRSNQPQHF
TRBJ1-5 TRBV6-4 CASSETGSQPQHF
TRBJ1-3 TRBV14 CASSRDLFSGNTIYF
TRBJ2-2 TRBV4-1 CASSQDLAGGTGELFF
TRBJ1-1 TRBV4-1 CASSTQTGFYTEAFF
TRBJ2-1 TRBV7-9 CASSFAYRGEDNEQFF
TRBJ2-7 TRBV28 CASARGGLAAYEQYF
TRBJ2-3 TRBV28 CASSFPTLTQGARTDTQYF
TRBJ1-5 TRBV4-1 CASSQLEYSNQPQHF
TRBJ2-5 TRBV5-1 CASSLDRAGGETQYF
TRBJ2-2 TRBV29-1 CSVVRTSGTGELFF
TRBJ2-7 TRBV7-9 CASSSALGFYEQYF
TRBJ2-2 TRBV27 CASSLGWVSGTGANTGELFF
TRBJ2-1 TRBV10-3 CAISGALGLAAYNEQFF
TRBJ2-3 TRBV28 CASSYTDTQYF
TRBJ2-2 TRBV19 CASSILAGATGELFF
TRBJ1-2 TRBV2 CASKGDRAAGYTF
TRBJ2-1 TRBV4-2 CASSQVMVTGPNGYYNEQFF
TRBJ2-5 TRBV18 CASSPTSSWETQYF
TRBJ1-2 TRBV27 CASNLGGGEGGYTF
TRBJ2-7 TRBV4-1 CASSFLAGGPSEQYF
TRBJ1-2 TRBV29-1 CSVESAKYGYTF
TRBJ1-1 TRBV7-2 CASSLQKLNTEAFF
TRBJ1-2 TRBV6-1 CASSERTVANYGYTF
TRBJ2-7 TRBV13 CASSGGAPYEQYF
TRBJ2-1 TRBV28 CASSWPLVYEQFF
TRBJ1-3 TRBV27 CASISSSGNTIYF
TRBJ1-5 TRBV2 CASRAGQVGNQPQHF
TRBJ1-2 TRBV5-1 CASSADGGGYTF
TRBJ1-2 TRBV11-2 CASSSFRDSTNYGYTF
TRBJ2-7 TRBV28 CASSKGTSGYYEQYF
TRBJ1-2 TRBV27 CASSPQGKNYGYTF
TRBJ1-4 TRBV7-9 CSSSLWTTTNEKLFF
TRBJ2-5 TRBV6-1 CATAPQQGYQETQYF
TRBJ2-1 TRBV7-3 CASSALSGRALGEQFF
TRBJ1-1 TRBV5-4 CASSRRQDMNTEAFF
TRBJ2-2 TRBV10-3 CAINGQGRTGELFF